The source of this TCR beta chain is a study of T cells after posttransplantation cyclophosphamide. Findings of the study overall: Blood and skin or GI T cell repertoires showed limited TRB overlap.

The ends were cut back, 3 bases at V and 2 bases at J, with 13 bases in the middle. Germline CDR1 SGHDN, CDR2 FVKESK. This CDR3 comprises 15 residues. TCRdb's table, derived via immunoSEQ multiplex PCR, lists solely in-frame clones and lacks some. The repertoire consists of tens of thousands of clones, none detected only once. On this clone: Its antigen is undetermined.

The clonotype originates from a woman aged 60-70 years in good health, CMV-negative, and a related stem cell transplant donor. Sequencing was carried out using PBMCs. The J gene is TRBJ2-5, the V gene TRBV14; a possible D gene is TRBD2 (5 bases). The CDR3, as DNA: TGTGCCAGCAGCCAGCTACTAGGACTTCAAGAGACCCAGTACTTC. Encoded protein: CASSQLLGLQETQYF. Supplemented by reference TRBV14 and TRBJ2-5, the full variable domain reads EAGVTQFPSHSVIEKGQTVTLRCDPISGHDNLYWYRRVMGKEIKFLLHFVKESKQDESGMPNNRFLAERTGGTYSTLKVQPAELEDSGVYFCASSQLLGLQETQYFGPGTRLLVL.